This T cell receptor beta chain was captured in a study of T cells expressing NK-cell markers (dated by TCRdb to about 2020). Background for the entire study: Three sorted T-cell subsets (CD3+CD56+NKG2C+, CD3+CD56+NKG2C- and CD3+CD56-NKG2C+) from eight donors had their TCR beta-chain repertoires profiled. Sequencing of the libraries produced 2 x 150 bp reads on Illumina HiSeq 2000/2500, MiSeq or NextSeq. Seven of the eight sequenced donors were HCMV-seropositive and one was HCMV-seronegative. All eight donors whose samples were sequenced were randomly selected healthy volunteers, three of them men and five women.

HCMV serostatus was determined by detecting HCMV-specific IgG in serum with a commercial ELISA kit. Peripheral blood mononuclear cells were isolated from blood by Ficoll density gradient centrifugation. For sequencing, an Illumina HiSeq 2000 was employed. The TCR beta cDNA libraries were made using 5'RACE template switching, a step that added both a universal primer site and unique molecular identifiers. Priming for cDNA synthesis came from the TCR beta constant segment, and two successive PCR amplification steps followed. The original pipeline was this. MIGEC was used to demultiplex reads and group reads by UMI, and MiTCR was used to assemble and quantify clonotypes. To exclude erroneous sequences, any TCR cDNA sequence not supported by at least two reads was discarded. Downstream repertoire analysis used the tcR package, and clonotypes were matched across fractions by CDR3 nucleotide sequence plus V segment. VDJmatch was used to annotate antigen specificity against VDJdb, with one amino acid substitution allowed in CDR3. Following TCRdb reprocessing, every CDR3 protein sequence forms one entry, and DNA is not provided. The V and J calls and clone size are TCRdb's, not the authors'. The table for this sample lists under 600,000 distinct CDR3 sequences. The ten largest make up 1.4% to 1.5% of the sample.

Comment on this clonotype: Which antigen it targets is not known.

The CDR3 covers 17 residues, taking in both the cysteine and the phenylalanine. No DNA is recorded. CDR1 and CDR2 are drawn from the germline V gene: SQVTM, ANQGSEA. What the authors observed across the whole study: It remained unclear whether the expanded NKG2C-expressing T cell clones were specific for HCMV antigens. In six donors, the dominant CD3+CD56+NKG2C+ clonotypes ranked among the top 10 CD8+ clonotypes, making up about 1.0-7.5% of CD8+ T cells. Those dominant clonotypes were again the most abundant among CD3+CD56-NKG2C+ cells in a few donors, at roughly 25-60.1%.

The receptor's source is a woman aged 45-65 years in good health. Donor details come from another sample of the same person, matched by shared clones. Sequencing was done on a sample of blood T cells: a sorted CD56 or NKG2C T cell subset, CD4+ or CD8+ T cells, or bulk PBMC T cells (not recorded which). The V and J genes are TRBV29-1 and TRBJ2-2; as DNA is missing, the TRBD2 call by TCRdb cannot be tested. The CDR3: CSVSLGDLAGGPGELFF.